A selection of T cell receptor beta chains follows, all from one sample in a study of cytomegalovirus exposure and HLA in healthy donors. The table came from immunoSEQ multiplex PCR; TCRdb's copy has only in-frame clones and leaves some out. The data show approximately 170,000 clones, roughly 75% seen once. The sample was PBMCs. The source is a man aged 25 to 40 in good health and CMV-seropositive. Both conserved end residues are part of each CDR3. The D gene is left open where the match is weak. Some rows have no size entry. The others give once, few or many, or a class for an expanded clone.

cdr3_nt cdr3_aa v_call clone_size d_call j_call
TGCGCCAGCAGCCCCGGGACAGGGGAGGGTGCTGAAAAACTGTTTTTT CASSPGTGEGAEKLFF TRBV5-1 . TRBD1 TRBJ1-4
TGTGCCAGTAGTAGACTAGCGGGGGCCCAAGAGACCCAGTACTTC CASSRLAGAQETQYF TRBV19 few TRBD2 TRBJ2-5
TGCGCCAGCAGCCCCCGACAGGGAGGAAAGGAGACCCAGTACTTC CASSPRQGGKETQYF TRBV4-1 . . TRBJ2-5
TGTGCCAGCAGCACACGATCGGGAGCCACCTATGGCTACACCTTC CASSTRSGATYGYTF TRBV7-2 . . TRBJ1-2
TGTGCCAGCTCACCCATAGTAGCAACTAATGAAAAACTGTTTTTT CASSPIVATNEKLFF TRBV18 . . TRBJ1-4
TGTGCCAGTAGGGGGGCGGGGGGCGAGCAGTTCTTC CASRGAGGEQFF TRBV19 . TRBD2 TRBJ2-1
TGCAGCCCAACCCTAACGGGAGGGAATGAGCAGTTCTTC CSPTLTGGNEQFF TRBV29-1 . TRBD2 TRBJ2-1
TGTGCCAGCAGTTACTCTAGCGGGAGTTACGAGCAGTACTTC CASSYSSGSYEQYF TRBV6-6 . TRBD2 TRBJ2-7
TGTGCCACCCGCGGCGGGTTCATGAACACTGAAGCTTTCTTT CATRGGFMNTEAFF TRBV15 . . TRBJ1-1
TGCGCCAGCTCGCAAGGGGCATGGATGAACACTGAAGCTTTCTTT CASSQGAWMNTEAFF TRBV5-4 few . TRBJ1-1
TGTGCCAGCAGCTTACTAGGGACACAAGAGACCCAGTACTTC CASSLLGTQETQYF TRBV7-2 . . TRBJ2-5
TGTGCCAGCAGGAACTGGGACAGCAGTGGCAATCAGCCCCAGCATTTT CASRNWDSSGNQPQHF TRBV21-1 . . TRBJ1-5
TGTGCCAGCAGTGCCCGGACTAGCGGAAGCGGGGAGCTGTTTTTT CASSARTSGSGELFF TRBV25-1 few TRBD2 TRBJ2-2
TGTGCCAGCAGCTTAGGCGGCAGCCCTGAAGCTTTCTTT CASSLGGSPEAFF TRBV11-2 . . TRBJ1-1
TGTGCCAGCAGCTTAGCGGGGCAGTCCTCTGAAGCTTTCTTT CASSLAGQSSEAFF TRBV7-8 . . TRBJ1-1
TGCGCCAGCAGCCAAGAGAGCCATAGCAATCAGCCCCAGCATTTT CASSQESHSNQPQHF TRBV4-3 . . TRBJ1-5
TGTGCCACCAGCAGCGGACTAGCCGGAGGGGGTGAGCAGTTCTTC CATSSGLAGGGEQFF TRBV15 few TRBD2 TRBJ2-1
TGTGCCAGCAGATTCAGGATAATGAACACTGAAGCTTTCTTT CASRFRIMNTEAFF TRBV28 . . TRBJ1-1
TGCGCCAGCAGCCCAGAGGTCCCGGTTGTGCCCCAGCATTTT CASSPEVPVVPQHF TRBV4-1 . . TRBJ1-5
TGTGCCAGCAGCTACATCCGGGACAGGGAGAGCGGCTACACCTTC CASSYIRDRESGYTF TRBV28 . TRBD1 TRBJ1-2
TGTGCCAGCAGCTTAGACCGGAGTCAATGGAAGCAGTATTTT CASSLDRSQWKQYF TRBV7-2 . . TRBJ2-3
TGTGCCTGGAACGGGAGGGGACTAGCGGGAGTCACTGAGCAGTTCTTC CAWNGRGLAGVTEQFF TRBV30 once TRBD2 TRBJ2-1
TGTGCCAGCAGCTTGGGGGCAGGGTTGGGGCCCCAGCATTTT CASSLGAGLGPQHF TRBV7-2 . . TRBJ1-5
TGTGCCAGCAGCCCAACCGGGACAGCTAAAGGTCAGCAGTACTTC CASSPTGTAKGQQYF TRBV7-3 . TRBD1 TRBJ2-7
TGCGCCAGCAGCCGGTTAGCGGGGGCTTCCTACGAGCAGTACTTC CASSRLAGASYEQYF TRBV4-1 few TRBD2 TRBJ2-7
TGTGCCAGCAGCTGGGGACTAGCGGGAGGGACCGGGGAGCTGTTTTTT CASSWGLAGGTGELFF TRBV5-6 . TRBD2 TRBJ2-2
TGTGCCAGCAGCGTGGGACAGGGGATTGGAGCTAACTATGGCTACACCTTC CASSVGQGIGANYGYTF TRBV11-2 . TRBD1 TRBJ1-2
TGTGCCAGCAGCCCGTTATCCCAGGGGGCTGAGACCCAGTACTTC CASSPLSQGAETQYF TRBV7-2 few TRBD1 TRBJ2-5
TGTGCCAGCAGCCCAGGGGCCCTCGATTTGAGCGAGCAGTACTTC CASSPGALDLSEQYF TRBV9 . . TRBJ2-7
TGTGCCAGCAGCCTTGGGGACACGCAAACCTACGAGCAGTACTTC CASSLGDTQTYEQYF TRBV2 once . TRBJ2-7
TGTGCCAGTAGTATATATACACAGGGTACAGGCTACAATGAGCAGTTCTTC CASSIYTQGTGYNEQFF TRBV19 . . TRBJ2-1
TGTGCCAGCAGCTTGGATGGGGCAACAGATACGCAGTATTTT CASSLDGATDTQYF TRBV5-4 . . TRBJ2-3
TGTGCCAGCAGCTGGGGGAGCGGGATGAAATCCGAGCAGTACTTC CASSWGSGMKSEQYF TRBV5-4 . TRBD2 TRBJ2-7
TGTGCCAGTGTAGACACTGAAGCTTTCTTT CASVDTEAFF TRBV28 . . TRBJ1-1
TGTGCCAGTAGTTCTCAGGGGCAGTTCTATGGCTACACCTTC CASSSQGQFYGYTF TRBV19 . . TRBJ1-2
TGTGCCAGCAGCTTGAGCGGGGGCGGGGGCTACAATGAGCAGTTCTTC CASSLSGGGGYNEQFF TRBV5-4 once TRBD2 TRBJ2-1
TGTGCCAGCAGTTACCAGGGGGCGGGGGAGACCCAGTACTTC CASSYQGAGETQYF TRBV6-6 . TRBD1 TRBJ2-5
TGTGCCAGCAGAAGTAGCATTCCAATCACAGATACGCAGTATTTT CASRSSIPITDTQYF TRBV5-4 . . TRBJ2-3
TGTGCCAGCAGCAACCGACTAGCGGGAGGGGCAAGCTACGAGCAGTACTTC CASSNRLAGGASYEQYF TRBV7-8 . TRBD2 TRBJ2-7
TGTGCCAGCAGCTTATTTTCCGTTAGCGTCGATGAGCAGTTCTTC CASSLFSVSVDEQFF TRBV7-2 few . TRBJ2-1
TGTTCCAGCAGCACCCTACTAGCGGGAGTAGGGCAAGAGACCCAGTACTTC CSSSTLLAGVGQETQYF TRBV7-9 . TRBD2 TRBJ2-5
TGTGCCATCAGTGAGTCCAAAGACTTGGGAGGCGGGACCCAGTACTTC CAISESKDLGGGTQYF TRBV10-3 . . TRBJ2-5
TGCAGCGTTGAAGGGGGGCAGGGGTCCTACGAGCAGTACTTC CSVEGGQGSYEQYF TRBV29-1 . . TRBJ2-7
TGTGCCAGCAGCTTAGCGCGGGGCAGGGTCCAAGTCTCACCCCTCCACTTT CASSLARGRVQVSPLHF TRBV7-2 few . TRBJ1-6
TGTGCCAGCAGTTACTCCTCCCCGGCGGGGGTAGGCGGCTACACCTTC CASSYSSPAGVGGYTF TRBV6-5 . . TRBJ1-2
TGTGCCAGCAGCCCCCTCCGGGGACAGCCCCAGCATTTT CASSPLRGQPQHF TRBV4-2 . . TRBJ1-5
TGCGCCAGCAGCCAAGAGGGGGGAGTTCGGTACAATGAGCAGTTCTTC CASSQEGGVRYNEQFF TRBV4-1 . . TRBJ2-1
TGTGCCAGCAGCCCCAGGGTCGTCGGGGAGCTGTTTTTT CASSPRVVGELFF TRBV14 . . TRBJ2-2
TGTGCTAGTGGTTTGATGTGGACAGGGGTGAACGAGCAGTACTTC CASGLMWTGVNEQYF TRBV12-5 once TRBD1 TRBJ2-7
TGTGCCAGCAGCCAAGAGGAAGAGCGGGGGGGGACCATCGCCTACAATGAGCAGTTCTTC CASSQEEERGGTIAYNEQFF TRBV4-2 . TRBD2 TRBJ2-1
TGTGCCAGCAGTTCTCCAGGGGGCAACTATGGCTACACCTTC CASSSPGGNYGYTF TRBV27 . TRBD1 TRBJ1-2
TGTGCCAGCAGCCAAGGTCCGACAGAAGGATACGAGCAGTACTTC CASSQGPTEGYEQYF TRBV14 . . TRBJ2-7
TGCGCCAGCAGCTCCCGGGTAGCGGGGGGCCACAATGAGCAGTTCTTC CASSSRVAGGHNEQFF TRBV5-1 few TRBD2 TRBJ2-1
TGTGCCACCAGCAGAGATCCCGGACAGGGATATGGCTACACCTTC CATSRDPGQGYGYTF TRBV15 . TRBD1 TRBJ1-2
TGTGCCAGCAGTTCGGGCGCGGGGAACGAGCAGTACTTC CASSSGAGNEQYF TRBV27 . . TRBJ2-7
TGTGCCAGCAGGCCTGGGACAGGGGGTATCGGGGAGCTGTTTTTT CASRPGTGGIGELFF TRBV27 . TRBD1 TRBJ2-2
TGTGCCAGCAGTTTAAGCGGGGGAGGTGATACAGATACGCAGTATTTT CASSLSGGGDTDTQYF TRBV28 . TRBD2 TRBJ2-3
TGTGCCAGCAGCCCGGGGGGACGGCTAAACACTGAAGCTTTCTTT CASSPGGRLNTEAFF TRBV5-5 . . TRBJ1-1
TGCGCCAGCAGCCAAGATCACGGTACGGGACTATACTACGAGCAGTACTTC CASSQDHGTGLYYEQYF TRBV4-3 . TRBD2 TRBJ2-7
TGTGCCAGCAGCCCGGGGACTAGCGGGAACACAGATACGCAGTATTTT CASSPGTSGNTDTQYF TRBV7-8 . TRBD2 TRBJ2-3